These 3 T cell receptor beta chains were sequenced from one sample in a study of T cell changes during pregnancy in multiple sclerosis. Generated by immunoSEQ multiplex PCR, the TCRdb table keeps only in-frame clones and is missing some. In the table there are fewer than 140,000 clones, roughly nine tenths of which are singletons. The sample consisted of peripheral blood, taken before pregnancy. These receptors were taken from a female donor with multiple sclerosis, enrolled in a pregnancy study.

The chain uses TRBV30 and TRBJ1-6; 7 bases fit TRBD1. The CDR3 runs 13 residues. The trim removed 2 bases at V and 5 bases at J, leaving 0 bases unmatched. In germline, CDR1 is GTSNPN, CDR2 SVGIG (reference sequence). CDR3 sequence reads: CAWSTGDNSPLHF. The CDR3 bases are TGTGCCTGGAGTACAGGGGATAATTCACCCCTCCACTTT. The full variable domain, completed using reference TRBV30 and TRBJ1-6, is SQTIHQWPATLVQPVGSPLSLECTVEGTSNPNLYWYRQAAGRGLQLLFYSVGIGQISSEVPQNLSASRPQDRQFILSSKKLLLSDSGFYLCAWSTGDNSPLHFGNGTRLTVT.

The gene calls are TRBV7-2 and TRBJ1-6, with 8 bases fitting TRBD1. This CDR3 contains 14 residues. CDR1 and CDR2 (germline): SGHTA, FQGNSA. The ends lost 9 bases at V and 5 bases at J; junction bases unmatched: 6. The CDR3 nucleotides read TGTGCCAGTGCGACAGGGGCGCATAATTCACCCCTCCACTTT. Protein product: CASATGAHNSPLHF.

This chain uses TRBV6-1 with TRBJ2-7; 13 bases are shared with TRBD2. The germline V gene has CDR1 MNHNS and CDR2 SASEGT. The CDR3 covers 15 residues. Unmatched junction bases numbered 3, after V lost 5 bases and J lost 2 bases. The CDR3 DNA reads TGTGCCAGCAGTCGGACTAGCGGGGGAACCTACGAGCAGTACTTC. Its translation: CASSRTSGGTYEQYF.